This T cell receptor (beta chain) appears in the sequencing data of a study of T cell responses to AZD1222 COVID-19 vaccine. Study at large: The analysis combined second doses at about 4 or about 12 weeks.

Study-level points and caveats: Along spike, vaccine-associated CD4 TCRs were found throughout, with dominance at 160-218 and 743-854. Only 5 or 6 AZD1222 recipients were seropositive at baseline.

In this sample, this clone turned up once. Its antigen remains unidentified. The table came from immunoSEQ multiplex PCR; TCRdb's copy has only in-frame clones and leaves some out. The sample lists about 150,000 clones; around 93% were seen once. This TCR was recovered from an adult in good health. This specimen was peripheral blood, taken on day 0 of AZD1222 vaccination.

The CDR3 DNA sequence: TGTGCCAGCACCCCCCGGGACAAGGGGGAATCGGGCATATATTTT. Its protein product is CASTPRDKGESGIYF. The chain couples TRBV7-9 to TRBJ1-3, with a tentative D call TRBD1 (6 bases). In germline, CDR1 is SEHNR, CDR2 FQNEAQ (reference sequence). V dropped 7 bases and J dropped 12 bases, with 25 bases sitting between them. The CDR3 is made up of 15 amino acids.